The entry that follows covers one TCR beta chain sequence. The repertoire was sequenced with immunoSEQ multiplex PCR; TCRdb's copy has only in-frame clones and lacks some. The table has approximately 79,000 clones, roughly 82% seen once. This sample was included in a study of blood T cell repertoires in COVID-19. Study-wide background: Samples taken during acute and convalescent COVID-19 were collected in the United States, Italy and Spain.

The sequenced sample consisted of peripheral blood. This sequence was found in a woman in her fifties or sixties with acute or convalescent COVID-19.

CDR3 amino acids: CASSPQNSGNTIYF. The CDR3, as DNA: TGTGCCAGCAGTCCTCAAAACAGTGGAAACACCATATATTTT. The chain has TRBV6-5 and TRBJ1-3; unclear D gene. The germline V gene has CDR1 MNHEY and CDR2 SVGAGI. V gave up 5 bases and J gave up 3 bases, with 11 bases separating them. The CDR3 is 14 residues long.